Listed below are T cell receptor beta chains from one sample, sequenced in a study of T cell repertoires in cytomegalovirus infection. TCRdb reprocessed the reads with MiXCR, giving one entry per CDR3 protein. Seen here are roughly 310,000 distinct CDR3 sequences, roughly a sixth observed once, and the top ten hold about 12%. Input material: PBMCs. The receptors here all came from a human donor in good health (CMV status not recorded). Some clones in this sample may be carry-over from other donors' samples. Each CDR3 is given with its conserved first and last residue. Fields, in order: V gene, CDR3 length, D gene, J gene, clone size, CDR3 DNA, CDR3 protein. The D gene is left open where the match is weak. Clone size appears in some rows only: once, few, many, or a class for an expanded clone.

>TRBV4-2|14|-|TRBJ2-1|-
TGTGCCAGCAGCCAAGAGGGAGCAAACAATGAGCAGTTCTTC
CASSQEGANNEQFF
>TRBV6-5|12|TRBD1|TRBJ2-7|-
TGTGCCAGTCGGGACAGGTGGTACGAGCAGTACTTC
CASRDRWYEQYF
>TRBV4-2|13|-|TRBJ1-6|few
TGTGCCAGCAGCCAAGGGGATGGTTCACCCCTCCACTTT
CASSQGDGSPLHF
>TRBV6-5|14|-|TRBJ1-1|few
TGTGCCAGCAGTTACTCAGGTCTAAACACTGAAGCTTTCTTT
CASSYSGLNTEAFF
>TRBV7-8|13|TRBD1|TRBJ2-1|many
TGTGCCAGCAGCCGGGGACAGGGGGTTGAGCAGTTCTTC
CASSRGQGVEQFF
>TRBV7-2|13|-|TRBJ1-1|many
TGTGCCAGCAGCTTATCCTCGGGCACTGAAGCTTTCTTT
CASSLSSGTEAFF
>TRBV11-2|14|-|TRBJ1-1|few
TGTGCCAGCAGCTTAGAGGTAGACAACACTGAAGCTTTCTTT
CASSLEVDNTEAFF
>TRBV6-1|15|TRBD2|TRBJ2-1|many
TGTGCCAGCAGTCAGCTCGGCGGGGGATACAATGAGCAGTTCTTC
CASSQLGGGYNEQFF
>TRBV6-1|13|-|TRBJ2-7|few
TGTGCCTTAGAATGGGCTAATTCCTACGAGCAGTACTTC
CALEWANSYEQYF
>TRBV20-1|13|-|TRBJ1-2|few
TGCAGTGCTAGGAAAAGTTTCCCCTATGGCTACACCTTC
CSARKSFPYGYTF
>TRBV28|18|TRBD1|TRBJ1-4|-
TGTGCCAGCAGTTTACCGAAGAGACAGGGGGCATATCTTATGGAACTGTTTTTT
CASSLPKRQGAYLMELFF
>TRBV19|15|-|TRBJ2-1|few
TGTGCCAGTAGTATTTTCGGCAGCTCCTACAATGAGCAGTTCTTC
CASSIFGSSYNEQFF
>TRBV7-6|15|-|TRBJ2-3|many
TGTGCCAGCAGCTTTAGGGGGGGGTTTGGAGATACGCAGTATTTT
CASSFRGGFGDTQYF
>TRBV5-1|16|TRBD1|TRBJ1-1|-
TGCGCCAGCAGCTTCGACGGACAGGGCGTCCGCACTGAAGCTTTCTTT
CASSFDGQGVRTEAFF
>TRBV7-6|13|-|TRBJ1-1|many
TGTGCCAGCAGCTTAGAAGAGAACACTGAAGCTTTCTTT
CASSLEENTEAFF
>TRBV6-1|13|-|TRBJ1-2|few
TGTGCCAGCAGTGAATCCATTAACTATGGCTACACCTTC
CASSESINYGYTF
>TRBV2|15|TRBD1|TRBJ2-7|-
TGTGCCAGCAGTGAAAGCGGGACAGGGAACTACGAGCAGTACTTC
CASSESGTGNYEQYF
>TRBV12-3/TRBV12-4|16|TRBD1|TRBJ1-6|few
TGTGCCAGCAGTCCTGGGACAGGGGGGTTCGGTTCACCCCTCCACTTT
CASSPGTGGFGSPLHF
>TRBV7-8|16|TRBD2|TRBJ2-1|once
TGTGCCAGCAGCCCCTCCGGGACTAGCGGGTACAATGAGCAGTTCTTC
CASSPSGTSGYNEQFF
>TRBV28|12|TRBD1|TRBJ1-6|-
TGTGCAAGTCAGGGGGCCACAGGGACCCTCCACTTT
CASQGATGTLHF
>TRBV28|15|-|TRBJ2-2|few
TGTGCCAGTGAATTCGGGGGCGCGAACACCGGGGAGCTGTTTTTT
CASEFGGANTGELFF
>TRBV7-2|17|-|TRBJ1-1|few
TGTGCCAACAGCTCCCCTCAGGGCGTCTCCAGGAGCACTGAAGCTTTCTTT
CANSSPQGVSRSTEAFF
>TRBV11-2|13|-|TRBJ2-1|-
TGTGCCAGCAGCTTAGCGTTTCGTGCTGAGCAGTTCTTC
CASSLAFRAEQFF
>TRBV12-3/TRBV12-4|14|-|TRBJ2-5|many
TGTGCCAGCAGCCCGGTCTTGGGCTGGGAGACCCAGTACTTC
CASSPVLGWETQYF
>TRBV4-2|18|-|TRBJ1-5|-
TGTGCCAGCAGCCAAGAAGGTACCAAGGGGGGAATGGATCAGCCCCAGCATTTT
CASSQEGTKGGMDQPQHF
>TRBV7-2|15|TRBD2|TRBJ2-3|many
TGTGCCAGCAGCTTAGTAGCGGGGGAGCCGAATACGCAGTATTTT
CASSLVAGEPNTQYF
>TRBV7-2|16|TRBD2|TRBJ2-7|many
TGTGCCAGCAGCCGTCCCGCAGCGGGGGCTGGGTACGAGCAGTACTTC
CASSRPAAGAGYEQYF
>TRBV20-1|13|TRBD2|TRBJ2-1|-
TGCAGTGCTATCCCCGGGGGGGCCGGTGAGCAGTTCTTC
CSAIPGGAGEQFF
>TRBV27|15|-|TRBJ1-2|few
TGTGCCAGCAGCCCCAGGGGCGGAGGTGGCTATGGCTACACCTTC
CASSPRGGGGYGYTF
>TRBV4-2|15|TRBD2|TRBJ2-1|-
TGTGCCAGCAGCCAAGCGGGGGGAGCCTACAATGAGCAGTTCTTC
CASSQAGGAYNEQFF
>TRBV18|15|TRBD1|TRBJ2-7|-
TGTGCCAGCTCAGCAACCGACAGGGTCACCTACGAGCAGTACTTC
CASSATDRVTYEQYF
>TRBV7-9|16|TRBD2|TRBJ2-5|many
TGTGCCAGCAGCTTAGGGCTAGCGGGCTCCCAAGAGACCCAGTACTTC
CASSLGLAGSQETQYF
>TRBV7-2|13|-|TRBJ2-1|-
TGTGCCAGCAGCCCGCGGGCAGGCAATGAGCAGTTCTTC
CASSPRAGNEQFF
>TRBV27|13|-|TRBJ2-2|few
TGTGCCAGCAGTTTAGAACCGGGCGGGGAGCTGTTTTTT
CASSLEPGGELFF
>TRBV7-2|17|TRBD1|TRBJ2-2|many
TGTGCCAGCAGCCTCACGTCGGGACAGGTCAACACCGGGGAGCTGTTTTTT
CASSLTSGQVNTGELFF
>TRBV5-4|17|-|TRBJ2-7|many
TGTGCCAGCAGCTTGGCCAGGGGCAGGGGACCTCCCTACGAGCAGTACTTC
CASSLARGRGPPYEQYF
>TRBV5-5|15|-|TRBJ2-3|-
TGTGCCAGCAGCTTGGAACCCGGGAGCACAGATACGCAGTATTTT
CASSLEPGSTDTQYF
>TRBV5-6|12|-|TRBJ1-4|-
TGTGCCAGCAGCTCCGCGGATGAAAAACTGTTTTTT
CASSSADEKLFF
>TRBV25-1|14|-|TRBJ2-7|-
TGTGCCAGCAGTGAAGCTGGCACCTCCTACGAGCAGTACTTC
CASSEAGTSYEQYF
>TRBV12-3/TRBV12-4|13|-|TRBJ1-2|many
TGTGCCAGCAGTTTAAGGGGTGTCTATGGCTACACCTTC
CASSLRGVYGYTF
>TRBV20-1|16|-|TRBJ1-6|-
TGCAGTGCTAGAGTGGGGGCAGGAGTTTTTAATTCACCCCTCCACTTT
CSARVGAGVFNSPLHF
>TRBV4-2|16|TRBD2|TRBJ2-2|many
TGTGCCAGCAGCCAAGGGACTAGCGGGGGTGACGGGGAGCTGTTTTTT
CASSQGTSGGDGELFF
>TRBV5-1|16|TRBD1|TRBJ1-4|few
TGCGCCAGCAGCCTCGCCGGGACAGTTCCCTTTGAAAAACTGTTTTTT
CASSLAGTVPFEKLFF
>TRBV9|15|-|TRBJ2-3|-
TGTGCCAGCAGCGTTGGGCTTGAGGCCACAGATACGCAGTATTTT
CASSVGLEATDTQYF
>TRBV12-3/TRBV12-4|13|-|TRBJ1-3|-
TGTGCCAGCAGTTTATTATCCGGAAACACCATATATTTT
CASSLLSGNTIYF
>TRBV6-5|18|-|TRBJ1-1|few
TGTGCCAGCAGTTACTCGGTTGGTTTTGGCCAGCTGAACACTGAAGCTTTCTTT
CASSYSVGFGQLNTEAFF
>TRBV7-9|17|TRBD1|TRBJ2-1|-
TGTGCCAGCAGTCCACGCGCCGGGACAGGGGTCTACAATGAGCAGTTCTTC
CASSPRAGTGVYNEQFF
>TRBV19|15|TRBD2|TRBJ2-4|-
TGTGCCAGTAGTCGGGGGGACCTAGCCAAAAACATTCAGTACTTC
CASSRGDLAKNIQYF
>TRBV7-2|13|-|TRBJ2-5|many
TGTGCCAGCAGCCTGGCTTGGGAAGAGACCCAGTACTTC
CASSLAWEETQYF
>TRBV20-1|18|TRBD2|TRBJ2-2|few
TGCAGTGCTAGAGATCTTAAGAGCGGGGGGGCGAACACCGGGGAGCTGTTTTTT
CSARDLKSGGANTGELFF
>TRBV12-3/TRBV12-4|15|-|TRBJ1-5|-
TGTGCCAGCAGTTTAGGTGCACCGGGGGGACAGCCCCAGCATTTT
CASSLGAPGGQPQHF
>TRBV4-3|15|-|TRBJ2-7|-
TGCGCCAGCAGCCAAGGTCGGTCGGAAACCTACGAGCAGTACTTC
CASSQGRSETYEQYF
>TRBV28|15|-|TRBJ1-2|many
TGTGCCAGCAGAATTAGTACTAACAGTCTGGATGGCTACACCTTC
CASRISTNSLDGYTF
>TRBV7-9|18|TRBD1|TRBJ2-1|-
TGTGCCAGCAGCTTAGCAGGGGGACAGCTCACGGGACAGTTTGGGCAGTTCTTC
CASSLAGGQLTGQFGQFF